The 21 T cell receptor beta chains below were found in one sample sequenced in a study of blood T cell repertoires in COVID-19. TCRdb's table, derived via immunoSEQ multiplex PCR, lists solely in-frame clones and lacks some. The table lists some 260,000 clones, 70% to 90% of them singletons. Sequencing input: peripheral blood. The receptors shown here come from a woman aged 25 to 39 with COVID-19, enrolled during active disease.

J is TRBJ1-2 and V is TRBV5-4; 10 bases agree with TRBD1. This CDR3 spans 15 amino acids. Germline trimming cut 4 bases from V and 6 bases from J; bases unmatched to any gene: 9. The germline V gene encodes CDR1 SGHNT and CDR2 YYREEE (reference sequence). The CDR3 spells CASSQTGGWGHGYTF. The CDR3 region has the DNA TGTGCCAGCAGCCAGACAGGGGGCTGGGGGCATGGCTACACCTTC.

The chain joins TRBV5-1 to TRBJ2-1, with 12 bases identical to TRBD2. Losses at the gene ends were 4 bases for V and 3 bases for J; bases not matched to a gene: 8. Germline CDR1 is SGHRS and CDR2 is YFSETQ. CDR3 size: 17 residues. In nucleotides, the CDR3 is TGCGCCAGCAGCATGACTAGCGGGGGTTCCGGCTACAATGAGCAGTTCTTC. It translates to CASSMTSGGSGYNEQFF.

The rearrangement links TRBV28 to TRBJ2-3, with TRBD2 identical over 7 bases. In germline, CDR1 is MDHEN, CDR2 SYDVKM. The CDR3 has 15 residues. V gave up 3 bases and J gave up 1 base; unmatched junction bases: 4. The CDR3: CASSLARGGTDTQYF. The CDR3 bases are TGTGCCAGCAGTTTGGCCCGGGGGGGCACAGATACGCAGTATTTT.

This chain joins TRBV4-2 and TRBJ2-3; a weak D match, TRBD2 (6 bases). Germline V gene data show CDR1 as LGHNA and CDR2 as YNFKEQ. The CDR3 has 16 residues. V was trimmed by 3 bases and J by 0 bases, leaving 13 bases between them. CDR3 protein: CASSQGLLTSTDTQYF. The CDR3, as DNA: TGTGCCAGCAGCCAGGGACTTCTAACTAGCACAGATACGCAGTATTTT.

The chain has TRBV5-1 and TRBJ2-7; D uncertain. V lost 0 bases to trimming and J lost 2 bases, with 6 bases between them. The CDR3 has 13 amino acids. CDR1 and CDR2 from the germline V gene are SGHRS and YFSETQ. The CDR3 DNA reads TGCGCCAGCAGCTTGGGAGGAACCTACGAGCAGTACTTC. Translating it yields CASSLGGTYEQYF.

This clone was found once. The chain couples TRBV14 to TRBJ2-1; D remains unclear. From germline, CDR1 is SGHDN and CDR2 FVKESK. This CDR3 has 15 amino acids. V was pared by 4 bases and J by 9 bases, with 19 bases between. The CDR3 here is CASSRQSRLGTEQFF. CDR3 nucleotide sequence: TGTGCCAGCAGCCGACAAAGCAGATTAGGTACTGAGCAGTTCTTC.

The V gene is TRBV12-3 or TRBV12-4, the J gene TRBJ1-2; no reliable D call. The CDR3 sequence is 13 residues long. Trimming stripped 6 bases from V and 4 bases from J, with 12 bases between. CDR3 sequence reads: CASSFDGSYGYTF. The CDR3 DNA is TGTGCCAGCAGCTTCGACGGGAGCTATGGCTACACCTTC.

V is TRBV11-3 and J is TRBJ2-1, with 9 positions matching TRBD2. Trimming at V came to 3 bases and at J to 5 bases, leaving 5 bases not matched to a gene. In germline, CDR1 is SGHNT, CDR2 YENEEA. CDR3 size: 15 residues. CDR3 in DNA: TGTGCCAGCAGCTTTTCGGGACTAGCCAACAATGAGCAGTTCTTC. This translates into CASSFSGLANNEQFF.

The chain joins TRBV29-1 to TRBJ2-3; weak D call: TRBD1 (6 bases). The CDR3 is 11 amino acids. Trimming stripped 4 bases from V and 5 bases from J, with 7 bases between. CDR1 is SQVTM, CDR2 ANQGSEA, per germline. This CDR3 is CSVGGGDTQYF. The CDR3 DNA is TGCAGCGTTGGAGGGGGAGATACGCAGTATTTT.

This rearrangement joins TRBV9 to TRBJ2-1; 7 bases are a match to TRBD2. Germline assignment: CDR1 SGDLS and CDR2 YYNGEE. V shed 7 bases, J shed 4 bases, and the junction held 5 bases outside the gene matches. The CDR3 covers 13 residues. Written as DNA, the CDR3 is TGTGCCAGCGGACCTAGCGGTTACAATGAGCAGTTCTTC. Residues: CASGPSGYNEQFF.

This clone came up many times. The genes are TRBV9 and TRBJ2-1, with D possibly being TRBD1 (6 bases). CDR3 size: 14 residues. Germline CDR1 SGDLS, CDR2 YYNGEE. Trimming took 4 bases from V and 4 from J, leaving 12 bases between them. This CDR3 reads CASSHTDSYNEQFF. CDR3 in DNA: TGTGCCAGCAGCCATACGGACAGTTACAATGAGCAGTTCTTC.

The V call is TRBV7-2, the J call TRBJ2-1; no clear D. Trimming took off 1 base at V and 4 bases at J, with 11 bases between the two ends. Per germline, CDR1 SGHTA and CDR2 FQGNSA. This CDR3 has 15 residues. The CDR3 nucleotides read TGTGCCAGCAGCTTAGTTCCTGCGGAATACAATGAGCAGTTCTTC. Its protein is CASSLVPAEYNEQFF.

The J gene is TRBJ2-7, the V gene TRBV28, with TRBD1 matching 12 bases. The CDR3 totals 16 residues. Trimming removed 3 bases from V and 4 bases from J; junction bases left unmatched: 7. CDR1 and CDR2 from the germline V gene are MDHEN and SYDVKM. The CDR3 DNA reads as TGTGCCAGCAGTTTCACCGGGACAGGGGGCTCATACGAGCAGTACTTC. This sequence encodes CASSFTGTGGSYEQYF. Together with reference TRBV28 and TRBJ2-7, the CDR3 gives the full variable domain: DVKVTQSSRYLVKRTGEKVFLECVQDMDHENMFWYRQDPGLGLRLIYFSYDVKMKEKGDIPEGYSVSREKKERFSLILESASTNQTSMYLCASSFTGTGGSYEQYFGPGTRLTVT.

The chain combines TRBV29-1 with TRBJ1-2; 7 bases line up with TRBD1. Germline-derived CDR1 and CDR2 are SQVTM and ANQGSEA. V was clipped by 3 bases and J by 4 bases; unmatched bases: 5. This CDR3 comprises 13 residues. This chain's CDR3 is CSVDISGGYGYTF. The CDR3 DNA sequence: TGCAGCGTTGATATATCAGGGGGCTATGGCTACACCTTC.

This CDR3 reads CASSPLEGAYGYTF. CDR3 sequence (DNA): TGTGCCAGCTCACCTTTGGAGGGAGCCTATGGCTACACCTTC. The gene calls are TRBV18 and TRBJ1-2; D not certain. V lost 3 bases, J lost 4 bases, and 12 bases lay in between. The CDR3 is 14 residues long. Germline V gives CDR1 KGHSH, CDR2 LQKENI.

The V gene is TRBV5-1, the J gene TRBJ2-3; 9 nucleotides line up with TRBD2. Germline loops: CDR1 SGHRS, CDR2 YFSETQ. V lost 3 bases to trimming and J lost 3 bases; unmatched junction nucleotides: 8. CDR3 size: 16 residues. The CDR3: CASSSDRSGRTDTQYF. CDR3 nucleotides: TGCGCCAGCAGCTCGGATAGGAGCGGGAGGACAGATACGCAGTATTTT.

This clone showed up just a few times. The CDR3 DNA reads TGTGCCAGCTCGGACAGGGAGAGCACAGATACGCAGTATTTT. The encoded protein is CASSDRESTDTQYF. The chain joins TRBV18 to TRBJ2-3, with 8 positions matching TRBD1. V was clipped by 6 bases and J by 0 bases; unmatched bases: 2. This CDR3 spans 14 amino acids. The germline V gene encodes CDR1 KGHSH and CDR2 LQKENI. The full variable domain, rest sourced from reference TRBV18 and TRBJ2-3, is NAGVMQNPRHLVRRRGQEARLRCSPMKGHSHVYWYRQLPEEGLKFMVYLQKENIIDESGMPKERFSAEFPKEGPSILRIQQVVRGDSAAYFCASSDRESTDTQYFGPGTRLTVL.

This clone occurred once. The chain has TRBV5-6 and TRBJ1-6, with a tentative D call TRBD1 (6 bases). Germline-derived CDR1 and CDR2 are SGHDT and YYEEEE. V was cut by 4 bases and J by 1 base, with 12 bases left in between. The CDR3 loop spans 16 amino acids. The CDR3 protein is CASSPQGSSYNSPLHF. CDR3 coding DNA: TGTGCCAGCAGCCCACAGGGTAGTTCCTATAATTCACCCCTCCACTTT. Full variable domain (rest looked up from reference TRBV5-6 and TRBJ1-6): DAGVTQSPTHLIKTRGQQVTLRCSPKSGHDTVSWYQQALGQGPQFIFQYYEEEERQRGNFPDRFSGHQFPNYSSELNVNALLLGDSALYLCASSPQGSSYNSPLHFGNGTRLTVT.

Written as DNA, the CDR3 is TGTGCCAGCAGCTTAAACCCTACCTCAAGCTCCTACGAGCAGTACTTC. Translating it yields CASSLNPTSSSYEQYF. The chain carries TRBV5-4 and TRBJ2-7; unclear D gene. Germline assignment: CDR1 SGHNT and CDR2 YYREEE (reference sequence). V gave up 2 bases and J gave up 0 bases, with 15 bases separating them. There are 16 residues in the CDR3.

The V and J genes are TRBV7-2 and TRBJ1-6; 7 nucleotides agree with TRBD1. The trim removed 2 bases at V and 5 bases at J, leaving 3 bases unmatched. The CDR3 spans 15 residues. The germline V gene encodes CDR1 SGHTA and CDR2 FQGNSA. CDR3 in DNA: TGTGCCAGCAGCTTAAGGGACAGAAATAATTCACCCCTCCACTTT. It codes for CASSLRDRNNSPLHF.

The chain recombines TRBV5-6 with TRBJ2-7; the D gene is possibly TRBD2 (6 bases). The CDR3 contains 15 residues. Per the germline V gene, CDR1 is SGHDT and CDR2 is YYEEEE. V was clipped by 2 bases and J by 2 bases, with 14 bases between them. The CDR3 loop reads CASSLWGGAAYEQYF. CDR3 in DNA: TGTGCCAGCAGCTTATGGGGCGGGGCGGCCTACGAGCAGTACTTC.